Presented here are 18 T cell receptor beta chains from one specimen sequenced in a study of cytomegalovirus exposure and HLA in healthy donors. Amplification used 60 Vbeta primers and 13 Jbeta primers. Sequenced by immunoSEQ multiplex PCR; TCRdb stores in-frame clones only, minus some. The sample consists of over 130,000 clones, around 80% of them appearing once. Sequencing was performed on PBMCs. Every receptor here comes from a man between 35 and 55 years old in good health and CMV-seronegative.

The rearrangement joins TRBV4-1 to TRBJ2-3, with 9 positions matching TRBD1. The V gene's germline CDR1 is MGHRA and CDR2 YSYEKL. This CDR3 region has 18 residues. The trim removed 2 bases at V and 2 bases at J, leaving 11 bases unmatched. The CDR3 DNA is TGCGCCAGCAGCCAACAGAGGTGGGGACAGGGAGCCACAGATACGCAGTATTTT. The encoded protein is CASSQQRWGQGATDTQYF.

The chain couples TRBV7-2 to TRBJ2-5; the match to TRBD2 covers 7 bases. The CDR3 runs to 16 residues. Germline loops: CDR1 SGHTA, CDR2 FQGNSA. The V gene end was trimmed by 2 bases and the J gene end by 3 bases; junction bases not matched to a gene: 9. The CDR3 loop reads CASSLRSGATEETQYF. The CDR3 coding sequence is TGTGCCAGCAGCTTAAGGAGCGGGGCAACAGAAGAGACCCAGTACTTC.

V is TRBV10-3 and J is TRBJ2-3, with TRBD2 matching over 12 bases. V lost 3 bases, J lost 2 bases, and 9 bases stayed unmatched. The V gene's germline CDR1 is ENHRY and CDR2 SYGVKD. CDR3 size: 18 residues. As DNA, the CDR3 is TGTGCCATCAGTGACGGGGCGACTAGCGGGAGACCCACAGATACGCAGTATTTT. Translation: CAISDGATSGRPTDTQYF.

The chain carries TRBV27 and TRBJ1-2; the match to TRBD1 covers 7 bases. Unmatched junction bases numbered 7, after V lost 5 bases and J lost 4 bases. The V gene's germline CDR1 is MNHEY and CDR2 SMNVEV (reference sequence). This CDR3 is 14 amino acids long. DNA for the CDR3: TGTGCCAGCAGTGCTGGACAGGATCCCTATGGCTACACCTTC. Protein sequence: CASSAGQDPYGYTF.

V usage is TRBV28 and J usage is TRBJ2-3; D perhaps matches TRBD1 (5 bases). The CDR3 totals 16 residues. The germline V gene encodes CDR1 MDHEN and CDR2 SYDVKM. The V end was cut by 2 bases, the J end by 6 bases, with 18 bases between. CDR3 nucleotides: TGTGCCAGCAGTTTAAGGACATCCCGCCCGACGGATACGCAGTATTTT. It specifies CASSLRTSRPTDTQYF.

On this clone: A read error may account for a junction end that differs from germline. This sequence joins TRBV18 and TRBJ1-6; D is unresolved. The V gene's germline CDR1 is KGHSH and CDR2 LQKENI. The CDR3 sequence is 14 residues long. CDR3 in DNA: TGTGCCAGCTCACCATCGGAGTCCAATTCACTCCTCCACTTT. Its translation is CASSPSESNSLLHF.

This clone was seen once. The V gene is TRBV19, the J gene TRBJ2-7; 8 bases are a match to TRBD1. J gave up 5 bases and V 8 bases, and 11 bases lay outside the gene matches. Germline CDR1 reads LNHDA; CDR2 reads SQIVND (reference sequence). The CDR3 runs to 14 residues. The CDR3 protein is CASARQGKSNEQYF. CDR3 DNA: TGTGCCAGTGCCAGACAGGGGAAAAGCAACGAGCAGTACTTC.

CDR3 nucleotide sequence: TGTGCCAGCAGGCTCCAATGGACAGGGCTTAGCGAGACCTACGAGCAGTACTTC. The encoded protein is CASRLQWTGLSETYEQYF. This rearrangement joins TRBV27 to TRBJ2-7; the match to TRBD1 covers 8 bases. The CDR3 is 18 residues long. Germline V CDR1 and CDR2: MNHEY, SMNVEV (reference sequence). J gave up 2 bases and V 6 bases, and 18 bases lay outside the gene matches.

J is TRBJ2-5 and V is TRBV7-9; 7 nucleotides line up with TRBD2. The end of the DNA is better explained by TRBJ2-7, so the J call may be wrong. The CDR3 runs to 14 residues. Germline V gene data show CDR1 as SEHNR and CDR2 as FQNEAQ (reference sequence). CDR3 DNA: TGTGCCAGCCAAGGGCGGGAGAGTATGGACGAGCAGTACTTC. Translating it yields CASQGRESMDEQYF.

The rearrangement joins TRBV27 to TRBJ1-5, with 8 bases lining up with TRBD1. This CDR3 is built from 15 residues. J lost 6 bases, V lost 5 bases, and 9 bases had no gene match. Germline CDR1 reads MNHEY; CDR2 reads SMNVEV (reference sequence). The CDR3 DNA is TGTGCCAGCAGTCCCCGGACAGGGACGGGTCAGCCCCAGCATTTT. It encodes CASSPRTGTGQPQHF.

This clone was counted a few times. V gene TRBV6-4 combines with J gene TRBJ2-3; TRBD2 agrees at 8 bases. Germline CDR1 MRHNA, CDR2 SNTAGT. This CDR3 is 15 amino acids long. Trimming cost V 6 bases and J 2 bases; bases outside gene matches: 7. The CDR3: CASSLLAEPTDTQYF. CDR3 nucleotide sequence: TGTGCCAGCAGCCTACTAGCGGAACCCACAGATACGCAGTATTTT.

The chain uses TRBV6-6 and TRBJ2-3, with D possibly being TRBD2 (7 bases). The CDR3 is 14 residues long. The V gene lost 8 bases and the J gene lost 5 bases, with 17 bases spanning the gap. Germline CDR1 is MNHNY and CDR2 is SVGAGI (reference sequence). For the CDR3, the DNA is TGTGCCAGCTCATCCTGGGGGGGGCAAGATACGCAGTATTTT. Residues: CASSSWGGQDTQYF.

The chain employs TRBV30 and TRBJ2-7, with 8 bases fitting TRBD2. The CDR3 is 14 amino acids. V shed 0 bases and J 5 bases; nucleotides not matched to a gene: 6. Germline lookup yields CDR1 GTSNPN and CDR2 SVGIG (reference sequence). CDR3: CAWSVTRGANEQYF. The CDR3 bases are TGTGCCTGGAGTGTGACGCGGGGGGCCAACGAGCAGTACTTC. The full variable domain, its missing parts supplied by reference TRBV30 and TRBJ2-7, is SQTIHQWPATLVQPVGSPLSLECTVEGTSNPNLYWYRQAAGRGLQLLFYSVGIGQISSEVPQNLSASRPQDRQFILSSKKLLLSDSGFYLCAWSVTRGANEQYFGPGTRLTVT.

The V and J genes are TRBV9 and TRBJ2-3; D gene unclear. The CDR3 totals 15 residues. From germline, CDR1 is SGDLS and CDR2 YYNGEE. V lost 4 bases and J 4 bases, leaving 16 bases between the germline ends. The CDR3 DNA reads TGTGCCAGCAGCCCAGGTGAGCCGCGTGCAGATACGCAGTATTTT. This codes for CASSPGEPRADTQYF.

As for this clone: This specimen includes other DNA sequences encoding the same CDR3. This chain connects TRBV19 to TRBJ2-7, with 7 bases lining up with TRBD1. The CDR3 totals 13 residues. The ends lost 3 bases at V and 2 bases at J; junction bases unmatched: 1. Germline V gives CDR1 LNHDA, CDR2 SQIVND (reference sequence). The chain's CDR3 is CASSIGQAYEQYF. DNA of the CDR3: TGTGCCAGTAGTATCGGACAGGCCTACGAGCAGTACTTC.

The chain has TRBV11-2 and TRBJ1-4, with 8 bases lining up with TRBD1. CDR3 size: 19 residues. Germline CDR1 is SGHAT and CDR2 is FQNNGV. Unmatched junction bases numbered 15, after V lost 0 bases and J lost 6 bases. CDR3 loop: CASSLDGAGGAWGDEKLFF. As DNA, the CDR3 is TGTGCCAGCAGCTTAGATGGGGCAGGGGGCGCATGGGGTGATGAAAAACTGTTTTTT.

This clone was observed a handful of times. This chain links TRBV18 with TRBJ2-3, with 13 bases aligning to TRBD2. The CDR3 is 18 amino acids. Germline V lookup: CDR1 KGHSH, CDR2 LQKENI. The trim removed 1 base at V and 4 bases at J, leaving 8 bases unmatched. The CDR3 sequence: CASSPLNRLAGGADTQYF. The CDR3 nucleotides are TGTGCCAGCTCACCACTAAATCGACTAGCGGGGGGAGCAGATACGCAGTATTTT.

This clone was seen a handful of times. The genes are TRBV6-1 and TRBJ1-5; TRBD1 might be the D (6 bases). Germline CDR1 reads MNHNS; CDR2 reads SASEGT. This CDR3 contains 13 residues. V was cut by 7 bases and J by 6 bases, with 13 bases left in between. In DNA form, the CDR3 reads TGTGCCAGCACCCGAGTAGGGGGTCAGCCCCAGCATTTT. It codes for CASTRVGGQPQHF.